This section outlines one T cell receptor (beta chain) sequence together with its context. The antigen is unknown. The data are from a study of brain metastases from non-small cell lung cancer. Findings and caveats of the study: T-cell clones appeared expanded in 60% to 75% of brain metastases relative to matched primary tumors. Metastases had sparse T cells but largely shared repertoires with primaries. T-cell infiltration was lower in brain metastases than primaries (P < 0.001).

Sequencing was performed with immunoSEQ multiplex PCR; in TCRdb, only in-frame clones are kept and a portion is missing. The sample consists of about 16,000 clones, about 85% of them appearing once. The sequence was obtained from a donor at least 40 years old with non-small cell lung cancer. The source material was primary lung tumor tissue.

The CDR3 loop reads CASSLDWDSGNTIYF. CDR3 in DNA: TGTGCCAGCAGCTTGGACTGGGACTCTGGAAACACCATATATTTT. The chain has TRBV5-8 and TRBJ1-3; D is unresolved. Germline CDR1 reads SGHTS; CDR2 reads YDEGEE. The CDR3 runs to 15 residues. Trimming cost V 0 bases and J 0 bases, with 7 bases left between them.